In its sample, the clone carrying this TCR beta chain was seen a few times. Its antigen is undetermined. The record originates from a study of beta chain features in type 1 diabetes. General study findings and limits: All four CD4+ subsets from Type 1 diabetes patients carried moderately but significantly shorter TCRB CDR3s.

The entirety of the isolated RNA underwent reverse transcription, so expressed TCRB transcripts were sequenced. TCRdb keeps only in-frame clones here, not all; method: immunoSEQ multiplex PCR. The top ten clones hold 2% to 3% of a sample with approximately 150,000 clones, approximately 9.1% of them seen once. The CDR3 sequence is 15 residues long. V shed 4 bases, J shed 9 bases, and the junction held 6 bases outside the gene matches. Germline values: CDR1 SGHAT, CDR2 FQNNGV. The clonotype was recovered from a woman between 18 and 29 years old in good health. The specimen sequenced was central memory CD4+ T cells from blood. This chain links TRBV11-2 with TRBJ2-1; TRBD2 matches at 13 bases. CDR3: CASSSGTSGTAEQFF. The CDR3 bases are TGTGCCAGCAGCTCCGGGACTAGCGGGACTGCTGAGCAGTTCTTC.